The 30 T cell receptor beta chains given below trace back to one sample, sequenced in a study of cytomegalovirus exposure and HLA in healthy donors. Both 60 Vbeta primers and 13 Jbeta primers went into the PCR. Data came from immunoSEQ multiplex PCR; TCRdb stores just in-frame clones and leaves some out. The data show 100,000 to 120,000 clones, 70% to 80% seen once. Material: PBMCs. The receptors were gathered from a man in his forties or fifties in good health and CMV-seronegative.

This clone was counted between two and nine times. V is TRBV18 and J is TRBJ1-1; no clear D. Trimming took off 2 bases at V and 7 bases at J, with 14 bases between the two ends. Germline CDR1 and CDR2: KGHSH and LQKENI. CDR3 length equals 14 residues. The CDR3 region is CASSPSPARGEAFF. The CDR3 coding sequence is TGTGCCAGCTCACCATCACCCGCGCGGGGTGAAGCTTTCTTT.

The chain recombines TRBV7-2 with TRBJ2-7, with 7 bases identical to TRBD2. CDR3 length: 15 residues. Germline trimming cut 3 bases from V and 0 bases from J; bases unmatched to any gene: 5. CDR1 and CDR2 from the germline V gene are SGHTA and FQGNSA. CDR3 nucleotides: TGTGCCAGCAGCTTTTTCGGCGGGAGCTCCTACGAGCAGTACTTC. Protein product: CASSFFGGSSYEQYF.

Here the CDR3 DNA reads TGTGCCAGCAGAGCGGGCACGGTATTAGAGCAGTTCTTC. Translating it yields CASRAGTVLEQFF. The chain links TRBV6-5 to TRBJ2-1; tentatively, D is TRBD2 (6 bases). The CDR3 is made up of 13 amino acids. Per germline, CDR1 MNHEY and CDR2 SVGAGI. V was cut by 6 bases and J by 10 bases, with 16 bases left in between.

The rearrangement links TRBV30 to TRBJ2-5; the match to TRBD1 covers 9 bases. The V and J ends lost 1 base and 7 bases, in that order; junction bases with no gene match: 19. The length of the CDR3 is 18 residues. Germline V gene sequence: CDR1 GTSNPN, CDR2 SVGIG (reference sequence). DNA of the CDR3: TGTGCCTGGAGTGGGGAACAAAAACAGGGGGCGTTGATCGGGACCCAGTACTTC. Protein: CAWSGEQKQGALIGTQYF.

The chain links TRBV29-1 to TRBJ2-1; D call uncertain. Germline V gives CDR1 SQVTM, CDR2 ANQGSEA. The CDR3 loop spans 14 amino acids. Trimming left V 8 bases short and J 0 bases short, with 14 bases between. CDR3 sequence reads: CSLRRIVSYNEQFF. The DNA for the CDR3 is TGCAGCTTGCGGCGCATCGTCTCCTACAATGAGCAGTTCTTC.

The chain carries TRBV27 and TRBJ2-7; 8 positions agree with TRBD2. The CDR3 spans 16 residues. The ends lost 5 bases at V and 7 bases at J; junction bases unmatched: 16. Per the germline V gene, CDR1 is MNHEY and CDR2 is SMNVEV (reference sequence). DNA of the CDR3: TGTGCCAGCAGTGTCTCGGCACTAGCGGTTCAAGGGGAGCAGTACTTC. Amino acid sequence: CASSVSALAVQGEQYF.

This clone was counted a few times. V and J are TRBV6-5 and TRBJ2-3; TRBD1 aligns across 9 bases. Germline CDR1 is MNHEY and CDR2 is SVGAGI. V was clipped by 5 bases and J by 6 bases; unmatched bases: 3. The CDR3 is made up of 13 amino acids. The CDR3: CASSTGGWDTQYF. CDR3 nucleotide sequence: TGTGCCAGCAGTACAGGGGGCTGGGATACGCAGTATTTT.

This chain connects TRBV14 to TRBJ2-5, with 7 bases matching TRBD1. Germline assignment: CDR1 SGHDN and CDR2 FVKESK. V lost 4 bases, J lost 2 bases, and 10 bases stayed unmatched. The CDR3 contains 16 residues. DNA of the CDR3: TGTGCCAGCAGCCCTACAGGGGCCTGGACTCAAGAGACCCAGTACTTC. Amino acids: CASSPTGAWTQETQYF.

The V gene is TRBV28, the J gene TRBJ2-7, with 8 bases aligning to TRBD1. The ends lost 5 bases at V and 6 bases at J; junction bases unmatched: 12. The CDR3 has 15 amino acids. Germline CDR1 MDHEN, CDR2 SYDVKM. The CDR3 is CASSQRDRPFAEQYF. The DNA for the CDR3 is TGTGCCAGCAGTCAAAGGGACAGGCCATTCGCCGAGCAGTACTTC.

This clone has only a few counts. The CDR3 loop is CSVDLGQANTGELFF. CDR3 DNA sequence: TGCAGCGTTGACCTCGGACAGGCTAACACCGGGGAGCTGTTTTTT. This chain joins TRBV29-1 and TRBJ2-2, with TRBD1 matching over 7 bases. V shed 3 bases, J shed 2 bases, and the junction held 6 bases outside the gene matches. The CDR3 length is 15 residues. Germline CDR1 and CDR2: SQVTM and ANQGSEA.

This chain links TRBV29-1 with TRBJ2-7; 7 bases are a match to TRBD2. Per the germline V gene, CDR1 is SQVTM and CDR2 is ANQGSEA. V gave up 4 bases and J gave up 0 bases; unmatched junction bases: 6. CDR3 length: 14 amino acids. The CDR3 DNA follows: TGCAGCGTTGGGGGGGGGTACAGCTCCTACGAGCAGTACTTC. Amino acids: CSVGGGYSSYEQYF.

The V and J genes are TRBV4-1 and TRBJ2-7; 14 positions agree with TRBD2. Unmatched junction bases numbered 14, after V lost 0 bases and J lost 4 bases. Germline V gene data show CDR1 as MGHRA and CDR2 as YSYEKL. The CDR3 has 20 amino acids. This chain's CDR3 is CASSQDRGLAGVWGAYEQYF. The CDR3 DNA follows: TGCGCCAGCAGCCAAGATAGGGGACTAGCGGGAGTCTGGGGGGCTTACGAGCAGTACTTC.

The chain combines TRBV21-1 with TRBJ2-7; the DNA was not compared with TRBD2, the D call given in the table. TRBV21-1 is a pseudogene. The CDR3 runs 16 residues. The CDR3 reads CASSTVSGRASYEQYF. The CDR3 DNA follows: TGTGCCAGCAGCACTGTTAGCGGGAGGGCCTCCTACGAGCAGTACTTC.

The chain has TRBV14 and TRBJ2-3; possible D gene TRBD2, 6 bases. Trimming took off 5 bases at V and 4 bases at J, with 13 bases between the two ends. CDR3 length: 14 amino acids. Per the germline V gene, CDR1 is SGHDN and CDR2 is FVKESK. CDR3 in DNA: TGTGCCAGCAGCGGGGAGGCAAGGGCAGATACGCAGTATTTT. Amino acid sequence: CASSGEARADTQYF.

This clone was found a few times. J is TRBJ2-7 and V is TRBV5-1; 13 positions match TRBD2. The V segment lost 4 bases and the J segment 6 bases; nucleotides outside the gene matches: 13. Germline loops: CDR1 SGHRS, CDR2 YFSETQ. The CDR3 contains 17 residues. Here the CDR3 reads CASSRGRWTSGSSEQYF. The CDR3 DNA sequence: TGCGCCAGCAGCAGGGGGAGGTGGACTAGCGGGAGCAGCGAGCAGTACTTC.

The CDR3, as DNA: TGTGCCAGCAGGATATCCGGGAGCTACGAGCAGTACTTC. Translation: CASRISGSYEQYF. This chain joins TRBV27 and TRBJ2-7, with D maybe TRBD2 (6 bases). This CDR3 is 13 amino acids long. Germline V lookup: CDR1 MNHEY, CDR2 SMNVEV (reference sequence). V lost 6 bases to trimming and J lost 3 bases, with 12 bases between them.

The rearrangement uses TRBV5-4 and TRBJ2-3; 8 bases are a match to TRBD2. V lost 0 bases, J lost 2 bases, and 2 bases stayed unmatched. The CDR3 runs to 15 residues. Germline V gene data show CDR1 as SGHNT and CDR2 as YYREEE (reference sequence). CDR3 DNA sequence: TGTGCCAGCAGCTTGGAACTAGCGGTCACAGATACGCAGTATTTT. Amino acids: CASSLELAVTDTQYF.

J is TRBJ1-2 and V is TRBV19, with D maybe TRBD1 (6 bases). V lost 2 bases and J 0 bases, leaving 16 bases between the germline ends. CDR1 and CDR2 (germline): LNHDA, SQIVND (reference sequence). This CDR3 is 17 amino acids long. The DNA of the CDR3 is TGTGCCAGTAGTATACGTAGCCCGGACAGAACTAACTATGGCTACACCTTC. Its protein is CASSIRSPDRTNYGYTF.

CDR3 sequence: CASSLTQGGSTNEQFF. The CDR3, as DNA: TGTGCCAGCAGTTTAACCCAGGGGGGTTCCACCAATGAGCAGTTCTTC. The rearrangement uses TRBV27 and TRBJ2-1; D might be TRBD1 (7 bases). The CDR3 sequence is 16 residues long. The germline V and J ends were trimmed by 2 bases and 6 bases, with 17 bases remaining between them. Germline V gives CDR1 MNHEY, CDR2 SMNVEV (reference sequence).

This sequence joins TRBV6-1 and TRBJ2-7, with D perhaps matching TRBD1 (5 bases). Germline assignment: CDR1 MNHNS and CDR2 SASEGT. The CDR3 runs to 15 residues. With 3 bases removed from V and 3 bases from J, the gap between germline ends came to 15 bases. CDR3 region: CASSDPWTSYYEQYF. The CDR3 nucleotides read TGTGCCAGCAGTGATCCATGGACAAGCTACTACGAGCAGTACTTC.

This clone was counted a few times. The chain uses TRBV7-6 and TRBJ2-3; 9 positions match TRBD2. After removal of 4 bases from V and 6 bases from J, the junction contained 8 bases not matched to a gene. CDR1 is SGHVS, CDR2 FNYEAQ, per germline. The CDR3 covers 15 residues. The CDR3 region is CASSYGLAGLDTQYF. CDR3 DNA: TGTGCCAGCAGCTATGGGCTAGCGGGGCTGGATACGCAGTATTTT.

This chain joins TRBV9 and TRBJ2-1; possible D gene TRBD2, 6 bases. The CDR3 is 15 amino acids. Trimming took 4 bases from V and 5 from J, leaving 16 bases between them. Germline lookup yields CDR1 SGDLS and CDR2 YYNGEE. The CDR3 protein is CASSPTSSANNEQFF. For the CDR3, the DNA is TGTGCCAGCAGCCCAACTAGCAGTGCTAACAATGAGCAGTTCTTC. The full variable domain, rest sourced from reference TRBV9 and TRBJ2-1, is DSGVTQTPKHLITATGQRVTLRCSPRSGDLSVYWYQQSLDQGLQFLIQYYNGEERAKGNILERFSAQQFPDLHSELNLSSLELGDSALYFCASSPTSSANNEQFFGPGTRLTVL.

This clone was recorded a few times. The chain has TRBV7-6 and TRBJ2-3; D unresolved. This CDR3 spans 16 amino acids. Germline assignment: CDR1 SGHVS and CDR2 FNYEAQ. Trimming cost V 1 base and J 0 bases, with 11 bases left between them. DNA for the CDR3: TGTGCCAGCAGCTTAGTCCAGAATCCTAGCACAGATACGCAGTATTTT. Translating it yields CASSLVQNPSTDTQYF.

This clone was counted a few times. The CDR3: CASPRTGMGTEAFF. The DNA of the CDR3 is TGTGCCAGCCCACGGACAGGGATGGGAACTGAAGCTTTCTTT. This chain joins TRBV6-5 and TRBJ1-1, with 8 bases identical to TRBD1. The CDR3 is 14 residues long. Germline trimming cut 8 bases from V and 5 bases from J; bases unmatched to any gene: 10. CDR1 is MNHEY, CDR2 SVGAGI, per germline.

In its sample, this clone was seen once. This chain connects TRBV7-9 to TRBJ1-2, with 9 bases matching TRBD1. The ends lost 5 bases at V and 3 bases at J; junction bases unmatched: 7. The CDR3 runs to 15 residues. Per the germline V gene, CDR1 is SEHNR and CDR2 is FQNEAQ (reference sequence). The CDR3 region is CASSLGQGIYYGYTF. CDR3 coding DNA: TGTGCCAGCAGCCTAGGACAGGGGATATACTATGGCTACACCTTC.

The J gene is TRBJ1-2, the V gene TRBV27; 9 bases line up with TRBD1. In germline, CDR1 is MNHEY, CDR2 SMNVEV (reference sequence). The CDR3 loop spans 14 amino acids. The junction had 4 bases not matched to a gene; V was cut back by 2 bases and J by 6 bases. The CDR3 loop reads CASSLEQGAHGYTF. The CDR3, as DNA: TGTGCCAGCAGTTTAGAACAGGGGGCGCATGGCTACACCTTC.

V usage is TRBV7-9 and J usage is TRBJ2-5; TRBD1 matches at 8 bases. Germline V gene data show CDR1 as SEHNR and CDR2 as FQNEAQ (reference sequence). The J segment lost 5 bases and the V segment lost 2 bases, leaving 7 bases of the junction unmatched. This CDR3 spans 15 amino acids. The CDR3 DNA reads TGTGCCAGCAGCTTAAGCCAGGGGGCGGTTGAGACCCAGTACTTC. Amino acids: CASSLSQGAVETQYF.

The chain recombines TRBV28 with TRBJ2-6; D is uncertain. The CDR3 covers 14 residues. V was cut by 3 bases and J by 0 bases, with 3 bases left in between. Germline V CDR1 and CDR2: MDHEN, SYDVKM. CDR3 sequence (DNA): TGTGCCAGCAGTTTTCTCTCTGGGGCCAACGTCCTGACTTTC. Its translation is CASSFLSGANVLTF.

This clone was detected a few times. The genes are TRBV6-1 and TRBJ1-6, with TRBD1 as a possible D gene (5 bases). The V gene lost 6 bases and the J gene lost 10 bases, with 19 bases spanning the gap. This CDR3 has 15 residues. CDR1 is MNHNS, CDR2 SASEGT, per germline. DNA of the CDR3: TGTGCCAGCAGACCCCCCCAGGGAAGGCAATCACCCCTCCACTTT. Translation: CASRPPQGRQSPLHF.

The gene calls are TRBV6-5 and TRBJ1-3; tentative D call: TRBD1 (6 bases). This CDR3 has 12 residues. V was pared by 6 bases and J by 10 bases, with 13 bases between. The germline CDR1 and CDR2 sequences are MNHEY and SVGAGI. CDR3 protein: CASSPTGRTIYF. In DNA, the CDR3 is TGTGCCAGCAGCCCAACAGGGAGAACCATATATTTT.